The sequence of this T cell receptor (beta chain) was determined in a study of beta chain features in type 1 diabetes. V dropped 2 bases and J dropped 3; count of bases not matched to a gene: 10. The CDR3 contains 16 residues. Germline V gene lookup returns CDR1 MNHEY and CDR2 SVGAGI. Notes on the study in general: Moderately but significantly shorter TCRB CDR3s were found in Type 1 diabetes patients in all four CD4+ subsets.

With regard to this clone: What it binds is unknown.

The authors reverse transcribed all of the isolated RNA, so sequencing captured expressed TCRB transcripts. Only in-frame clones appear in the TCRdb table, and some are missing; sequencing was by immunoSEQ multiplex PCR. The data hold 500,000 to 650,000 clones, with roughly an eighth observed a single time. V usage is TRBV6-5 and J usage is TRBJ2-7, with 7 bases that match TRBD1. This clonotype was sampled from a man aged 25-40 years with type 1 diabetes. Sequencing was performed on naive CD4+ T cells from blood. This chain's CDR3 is CASSYRPPGQFYEQYF. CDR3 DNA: TGTGCCAGCAGTTACAGACCGCCGGGACAGTTCTACGAGCAGTACTTC.